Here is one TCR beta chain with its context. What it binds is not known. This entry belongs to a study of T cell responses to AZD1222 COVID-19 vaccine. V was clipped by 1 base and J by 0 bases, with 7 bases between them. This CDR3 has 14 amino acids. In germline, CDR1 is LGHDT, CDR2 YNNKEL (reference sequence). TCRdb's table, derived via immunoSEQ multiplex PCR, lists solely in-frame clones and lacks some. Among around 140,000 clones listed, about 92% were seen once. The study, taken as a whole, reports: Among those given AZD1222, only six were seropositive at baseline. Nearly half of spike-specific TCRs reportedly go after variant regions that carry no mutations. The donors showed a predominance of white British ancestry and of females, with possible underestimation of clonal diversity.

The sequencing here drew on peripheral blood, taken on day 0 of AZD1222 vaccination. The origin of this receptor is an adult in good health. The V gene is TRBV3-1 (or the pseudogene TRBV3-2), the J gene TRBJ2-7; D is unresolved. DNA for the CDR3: TGTGCCAGCAGCCAAGCTGGAAGCTCCTACGAGCAGTACTTC. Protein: CASSQAGSSYEQYF.